These T cell receptor beta chains were read from a single sample in a study of a mutant IDH1 vaccine in newly diagnosed glioma. The assay was immunoSEQ multiplex PCR, and TCRdb's table has in-frame clones only and misses some. Of approximately 37,000 clones in the sample, 82% were seen once. Their specific antigens are unknown. The input for sequencing was PBMCs, taken from a glioma patient whose treatment included an IDH1 peptide vaccine. These receptors came from a man in his late teens or twenties with glioma. Some clones in this sample may be carry-over from other donors' samples. CDR3s include the opening cysteine and the closing phenylalanine or tryptophan. Fields, in order: CDR3 protein, CDR3 DNA, clone size, D gene, J gene, V gene. D genes are given only for firm matches. Clone size is not always given. Where it is, it says once, few, many or a class for expanded clones.

CDR3: CASSLFPLGGGLMNTEAFF
DNA: TGTGCCAGCAGCTTATTCCCCTTGGGGGGCGGCCTTATGAACACTGAAGCTTTCTTT
size: .
D: .
J: TRBJ1-1
V: TRBV7-2

CDR3: CASWGPHTGANVLTF
DNA: TGTGCCAGCTGGGGACCTCATACTGGGGCCAACGTCCTGACTTTC
size: .
D: .
J: TRBJ2-6
V: TRBV6-5

CDR3: CASSESGGSNQPQHF
DNA: TGTGCCAGCAGTGAGTCAGGGGGGAGCAATCAGCCCCAGCATTTT
size: .
D: TRBD1
J: TRBJ1-5
V: TRBV2

CDR3: CASSHSYEQYF
DNA: TGCGCCAGCAGCCACTCCTACGAGCAGTACTTC
size: once
D: .
J: TRBJ2-7
V: TRBV5-1

CDR3: CASNVGGYGYTF
DNA: TGTGCCAGCAACGTAGGGGGATATGGCTACACCTTC
size: few
D: .
J: TRBJ1-2
V: TRBV9

CDR3: CATSRDTENYGYTF
DNA: TGTGCCACCAGCAGAGATACAGAGAACTATGGCTACACCTTC
size: .
D: .
J: TRBJ1-2
V: TRBV15

CDR3: CASSPDIVQPQHF
DNA: TGTGCCAGCAGCCCGGACATTGTTCAGCCCCAGCATTTT
size: .
D: .
J: TRBJ1-5
V: TRBV4-2

CDR3: CAIRSGLGSGYTF
DNA: TGTGCCATCAGGTCGGGACTCGGATCTGGCTACACCTTC
size: .
D: .
J: TRBJ1-2
V: TRBV10-3

CDR3: CASRSLEVRVGYTF
DNA: TGTGCCAGTAGAAGCCTAGAGGTCCGGGTAGGCTACACCTTC
size: few
D: .
J: TRBJ1-2
V: TRBV19

CDR3: CASSFQGTSNQPQHF
DNA: TGTGCCAGCAGCTTCCAGGGCACGAGCAATCAGCCCCAGCATTTT
size: .
D: .
J: TRBJ1-5
V: TRBV5-4

CDR3: CGQKQGLSYEQYF
DNA: TGTGGTCAAAAACAGGGCCTTTCCTACGAGCAGTACTTC
size: .
D: .
J: TRBJ2-7
V: TRBV2

CDR3: CASSGGPNYGYTF
DNA: TGTGCCAGCAGCGGGGGACCAAACTATGGCTACACCTTC
size: .
D: .
J: TRBJ1-2
V: TRBV9

CDR3: CASSLAPGGRIYEQYF
DNA: TGTGCCAGCAGCTTGGCGCCGGGCGGGAGGATCTACGAGCAGTACTTC
size: .
D: TRBD2
J: TRBJ2-7
V: TRBV5-4

CDR3: CASSQEGRTVYEQYF
DNA: TGCGCCAGCAGCCAAGAGGGAAGGACAGTCTACGAGCAGTACTTC
size: few
D: .
J: TRBJ2-7
V: TRBV4-1

CDR3: CASSLSTGGNEQYF
DNA: TGTGCCAGCAGTTTATCGACAGGGGGCAACGAGCAGTACTTC
size: once
D: TRBD1
J: TRBJ2-7
V: TRBV27

CDR3: CASSKIPGSGQTEAFF
DNA: TGTGCCAGCAGCAAAATTCCCGGGAGCGGGCAGACTGAAGCTTTCTTT
size: .
D: .
J: TRBJ1-1
V: TRBV21-1

CDR3: CASSIDPRRALRNEQYF
DNA: TGTGCCAGTAGTATAGATCCACGACGGGCACTGAGGAACGAGCAGTACTTC
size: few
D: .
J: TRBJ2-7
V: TRBV19

CDR3: CASSLNGAATNSPLHF
DNA: TGTGCCAGCAGCTTAAACGGGGCAGCAACTAATTCACCCCTCCACTTT
size: .
D: .
J: TRBJ1-6
V: TRBV7-3

CDR3: CAWYRGGGTDTQYF
DNA: TGTGCCTGGTACAGGGGTGGGGGGACAGATACGCAGTATTTT
size: .
D: .
J: TRBJ2-3
V: TRBV30

CDR3: CASKASGGRGNQPQHF
DNA: TGTGCCAGCAAAGCTTCGGGGGGCAGGGGCAATCAGCCCCAGCATTTT
size: .
D: .
J: TRBJ1-5
V: TRBV6-6

CDR3: CASSFVESSGAEAFF
DNA: TGCGCCAGCAGCTTCGTCGAGAGCTCCGGGGCTGAAGCTTTCTTT
size: once
D: .
J: TRBJ1-1
V: TRBV5-1

CDR3: CASSSLNEQYF
DNA: TGTGCCAGCAGTTCACTTAACGAGCAGTACTTC
size: .
D: .
J: TRBJ2-7
V: TRBV6-5

CDR3: CASSNNGDTEAFF
DNA: TGTGCCAGCTCCAACAACGGGGACACTGAAGCTTTCTTT
size: few
D: .
J: TRBJ1-1
V: TRBV18

CDR3: CASSPRQGLNYGYTF
DNA: TGTGCCAGCAGCCCTCGACAGGGATTGAACTATGGCTACACCTTC
size: .
D: TRBD1
J: TRBJ1-2
V: TRBV11-2

CDR3: CASSPRRGGSSYEQYF
DNA: TGTGCCAGCAGCCCTCGCCGGGGAGGGAGTTCCTACGAGCAGTACTTC
size: .
D: TRBD2
J: TRBJ2-7
V: TRBV4-2

CDR3: CASSQDTGEGSYEQYF
DNA: TGTGCCAGCAGCCAAGATACAGGGGAAGGTTCCTACGAGCAGTACTTC
size: .
D: TRBD1
J: TRBJ2-7
V: TRBV4-2

CDR3: CASRSGTVNTGELFF
DNA: TGTGCCAGCAGATCCGGGACGGTGAACACCGGGGAGCTGTTTTTT
size: .
D: .
J: TRBJ2-2
V: TRBV2

CDR3: CASSGQPSNQPQHF
DNA: TGTGCCAGCAGCGGGCAGCCTAGCAATCAGCCCCAGCATTTT
size: .
D: .
J: TRBJ1-5
V: TRBV6-1

CDR3: CASSQSGEVSETEAFF
DNA: TGCGCCAGCAGCCAGTCGGGAGAGGTGAGCGAGACTGAAGCTTTCTTT
size: .
D: .
J: TRBJ1-1
V: TRBV4-3

CDR3: CASSATSGRAHEQYF
DNA: TGTGCCAGCAGCGCGACTAGCGGGAGGGCCCACGAGCAGTACTTC
size: once
D: TRBD2
J: TRBJ2-7
V: TRBV9

CDR3: CASSRDSLQAFF
DNA: TGTGCCAGCAGCCGGGACAGTTTACAAGCTTTCTTT
size: .
D: TRBD1
J: TRBJ1-1
V: TRBV25-1

CDR3: CASRPTDRVNEKLFF
DNA: TGTGCCAGCAGACCGACGGACAGGGTGAATGAAAAACTGTTTTTT
size: .
D: TRBD1
J: TRBJ1-4
V: TRBV6-1

CDR3: CASSFPTKGVNTEAFF
DNA: TGTGCCAGCAGCTTCCCAACTAAGGGGGTGAACACTGAAGCTTTCTTT
size: .
D: .
J: TRBJ1-1
V: TRBV7-3

CDR3: CASRHNRGRLNTEAFF
DNA: TGTGCCAGCAGACATAACAGGGGGCGGCTGAACACTGAAGCTTTCTTT
size: .
D: TRBD1
J: TRBJ1-1
V: TRBV27

CDR3: CASSKGLKKQPQHF
DNA: TGTGCCAGCAGCAAGGGATTAAAAAAACAGCCCCAGCATTTT
size: .
D: .
J: TRBJ1-5
V: TRBV21-1